This T cell receptor (beta chain) was profiled in a study of metastatic and nonmetastatic thyroid tumors (dated by TCRdb to the early 2020s). Concerning the study at large: Repertoires were compared across peripheral blood and tumor or nodule tissue samples from malignant and benign thyroid patients. The paper's findings and limits, for the study overall: In both blood and tumor samples, TCR beta diversity was reported to be significantly higher in malignant tumors than in benign nodules.

The library was made by PCR. Sequencer: Illumina HiSeq 4000. High-throughput sequencing was used to profile the CDR3 region of the TCR beta-chain in every patient. Per the original workflow: CDR3 differences across clinicopathological groups were used to build a classifier for discriminating distant-metastatic papillary thyroid cancer patients. The Shannon index was used to measure repertoire diversity, and the Morisita-Horn index was used to measure how similar tumor and blood repertoires were. The public reads were quality trimmed at Q25 with fastp and then assembled into clones with MiXCR by TCRdb, keeping productive beta chains. The V and J calls follow TCRdb's processing rather than the paper's. The sample table lists some 83,000 clones, approximately 13% of them with a count of one. Of the sample, 7% to 10% falls within the top ten clones. Before undergoing thyroid surgery, none of the patients had been given any kind of treatment. The study retrospectively analysed patient clinical samples collected from about 2012 to 2018 using T-cell receptor beta sequencing.

V is clipped by 1 base and J by 2 bases, and the sequence between their germline boundaries is 5 bases long. Measured from the cysteine to the phenylalanine, the CDR3 is 12 residues long. The CDR3 DNA has 36 bases and is translated from base 1. As encoded in the germline V gene (reference sequence), CDR1 is DFQATT while CDR2 is SNEGSKA. This clone was detected ten times or more. Its antigen has not been determined. No much larger clone is present one base from it, and per-base qualities are unavailable. Sequencing was performed on tumor tissue. The chain is made from TRBV20-1 and TRBJ2-5; the D gene is not confidently resolved. This TCR came from a female donor with papillary thyroid cancer or a benign thyroid nodule (not recorded which). Some clones in this sample may be carry-over from other donors' samples. The CDR3 region reads CSARGIQETQYF. The DNA is TGCAGTGCTAGAGGGATTCAAGAGACCCAGTACTTC.